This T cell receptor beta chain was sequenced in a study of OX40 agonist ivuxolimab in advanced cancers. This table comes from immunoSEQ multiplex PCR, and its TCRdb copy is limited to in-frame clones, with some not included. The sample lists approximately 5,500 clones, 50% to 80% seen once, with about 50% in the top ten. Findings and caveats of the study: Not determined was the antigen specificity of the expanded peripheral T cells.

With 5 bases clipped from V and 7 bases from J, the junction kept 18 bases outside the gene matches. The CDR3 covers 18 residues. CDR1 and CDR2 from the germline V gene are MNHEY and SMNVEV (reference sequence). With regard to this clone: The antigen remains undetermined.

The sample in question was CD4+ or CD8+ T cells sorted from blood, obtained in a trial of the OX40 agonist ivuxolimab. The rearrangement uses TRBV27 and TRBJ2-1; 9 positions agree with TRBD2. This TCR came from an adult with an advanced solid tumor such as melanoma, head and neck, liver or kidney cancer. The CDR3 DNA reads TGTGCCAGCAGTCTCCTCCACGTCCTAGCGGGAAAACCAAATGAGCAGTTCTTC. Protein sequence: CASSLLHVLAGKPNEQFF.